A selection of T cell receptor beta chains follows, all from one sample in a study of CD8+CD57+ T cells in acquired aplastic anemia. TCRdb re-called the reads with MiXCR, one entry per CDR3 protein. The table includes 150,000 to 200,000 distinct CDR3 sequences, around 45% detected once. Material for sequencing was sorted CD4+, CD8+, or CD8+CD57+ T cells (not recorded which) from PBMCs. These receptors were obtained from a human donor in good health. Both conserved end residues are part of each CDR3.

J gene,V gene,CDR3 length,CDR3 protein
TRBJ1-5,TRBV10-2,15,CASSERNQGAQPQRF
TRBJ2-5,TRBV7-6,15,CASSLGPQGAETQYF
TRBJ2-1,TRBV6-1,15,CASRAGTSGPNEQFF
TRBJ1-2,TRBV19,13,CASKITGEDGYTF
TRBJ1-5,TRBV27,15,CASSKDSVINQPQHF
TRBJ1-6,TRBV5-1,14,CASSRGQGVSPLHF
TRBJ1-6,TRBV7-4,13,CASSLMADSPLHF
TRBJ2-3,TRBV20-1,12,CSATPSVDTQYF
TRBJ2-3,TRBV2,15,CASSGQGQGADTQYF
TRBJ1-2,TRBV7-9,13,CASSPEGSLGYTF
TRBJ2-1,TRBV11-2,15,CASSTGGVPYNEQFF
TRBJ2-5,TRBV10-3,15,CAISAASGYQETQYF
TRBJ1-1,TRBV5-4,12,CASSLGQGEAFF
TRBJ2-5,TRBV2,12,CASSPPSGTQYF
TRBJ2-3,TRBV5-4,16,CASSFFGGPSTDTQYF
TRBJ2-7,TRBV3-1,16,CASSQARTSGTYEQYF
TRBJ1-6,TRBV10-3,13,CAIRGQGTSPLHF
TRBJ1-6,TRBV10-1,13,CASTVGEGSPLHF